This TCR beta chain is drawn from a study of OX40 agonist ivuxolimab in advanced cancers. Clones were read by immunoSEQ multiplex PCR, and TCRdb kept only the in-frame ones, dropping some. The sample contains 57,000 or so clones, around 84% of which appear only once. The source is an adult with an advanced solid tumor such as melanoma, head and neck, liver or kidney cancer. Material: CD4+ or CD8+ T cells sorted from blood, obtained in a trial of the OX40 agonist ivuxolimab.

CDR3 DNA: TGTGCCAGCAGCCGCGACTGGAAAGAGACCCAGTACTTC. Protein product: CASSRDWKETQYF. The gene calls are TRBV5-5 and TRBJ2-5; D remains ambiguous. The V end lost 4 bases, the J end lost 3 bases, and 10 bases lay between the germline ends. This CDR3 has 13 residues. Germline V gene lookup returns CDR1 SGHKS and CDR2 YYEKEE (reference sequence).